This TCR beta chain was found in a study of blood T cell repertoires in COVID-19. Study-level background: COVID-19 samples, acute and convalescent, were from the United States, Italy and Spain.

Germline CDR1 is SEHNR and CDR2 is FQNEAQ (reference sequence). With 1 base removed from V and 2 bases from J, the gap between germline ends came to 11 bases. CDR3 length: 15 amino acids. Profiled with immunoSEQ multiplex PCR; TCRdb holds only in-frame clones, not every one. The sample lists about 170,000 clones, 86% occurring once. Sequencing was performed on peripheral blood. The chain couples TRBV7-9 to TRBJ1-2; TRBD1 is a possible D gene (5 bases). This TCR was recovered from a man between 65 and 85 years old with acute or convalescent COVID-19. CDR3 sequence: CASSLVGTGNYGYTF. The CDR3, as DNA: TGTGCCAGCAGCTTAGTGGGCACAGGCAACTATGGCTACACCTTC.